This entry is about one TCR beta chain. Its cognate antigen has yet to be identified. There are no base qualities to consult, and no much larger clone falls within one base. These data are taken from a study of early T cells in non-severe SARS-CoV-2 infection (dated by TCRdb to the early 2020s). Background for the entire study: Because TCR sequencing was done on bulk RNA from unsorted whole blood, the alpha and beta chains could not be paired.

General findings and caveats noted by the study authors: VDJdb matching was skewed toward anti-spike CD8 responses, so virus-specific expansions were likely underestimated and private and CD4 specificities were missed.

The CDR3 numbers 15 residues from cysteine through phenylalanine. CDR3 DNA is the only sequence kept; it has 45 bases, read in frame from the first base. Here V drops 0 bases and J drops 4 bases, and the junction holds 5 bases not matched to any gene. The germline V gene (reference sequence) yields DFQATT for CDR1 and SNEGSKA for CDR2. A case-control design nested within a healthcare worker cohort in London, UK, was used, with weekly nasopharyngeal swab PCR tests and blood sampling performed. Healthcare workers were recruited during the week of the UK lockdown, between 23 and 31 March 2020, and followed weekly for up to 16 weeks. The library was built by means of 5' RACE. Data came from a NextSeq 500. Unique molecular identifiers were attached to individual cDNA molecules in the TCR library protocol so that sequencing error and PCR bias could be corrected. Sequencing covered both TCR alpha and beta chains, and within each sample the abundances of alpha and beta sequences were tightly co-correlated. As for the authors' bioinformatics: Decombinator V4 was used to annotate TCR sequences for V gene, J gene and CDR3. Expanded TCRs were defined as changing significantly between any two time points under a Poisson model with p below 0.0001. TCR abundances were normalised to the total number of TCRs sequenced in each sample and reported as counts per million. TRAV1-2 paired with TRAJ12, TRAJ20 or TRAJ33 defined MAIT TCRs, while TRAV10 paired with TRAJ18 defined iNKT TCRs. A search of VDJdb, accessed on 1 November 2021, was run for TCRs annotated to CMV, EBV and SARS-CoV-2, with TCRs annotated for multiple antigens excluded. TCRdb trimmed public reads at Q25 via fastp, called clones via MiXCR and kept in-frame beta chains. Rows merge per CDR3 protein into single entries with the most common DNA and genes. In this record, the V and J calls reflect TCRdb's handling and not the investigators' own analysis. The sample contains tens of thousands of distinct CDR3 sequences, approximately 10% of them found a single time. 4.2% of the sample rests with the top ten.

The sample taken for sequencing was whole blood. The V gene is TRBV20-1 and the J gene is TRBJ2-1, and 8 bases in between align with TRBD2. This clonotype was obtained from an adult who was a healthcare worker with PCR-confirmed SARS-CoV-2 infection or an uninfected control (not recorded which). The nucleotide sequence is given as TGCAGTGCTAGAGATCCGGGCGGGAGGTACAATGAGCAGTTCTTC. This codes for CSARDPGGRYNEQFF.